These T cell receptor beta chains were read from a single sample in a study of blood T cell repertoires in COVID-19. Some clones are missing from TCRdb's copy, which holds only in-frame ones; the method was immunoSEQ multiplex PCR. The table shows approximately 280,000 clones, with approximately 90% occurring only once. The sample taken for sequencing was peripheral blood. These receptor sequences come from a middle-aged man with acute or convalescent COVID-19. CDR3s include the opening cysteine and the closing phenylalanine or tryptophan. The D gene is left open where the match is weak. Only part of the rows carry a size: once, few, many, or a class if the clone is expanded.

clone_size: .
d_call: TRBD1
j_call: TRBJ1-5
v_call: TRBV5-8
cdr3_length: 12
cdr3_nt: TGTGCCAGCACGACAGGGGTCCGGCCCCAGCATTTT
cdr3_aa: CASTTGVRPQHF

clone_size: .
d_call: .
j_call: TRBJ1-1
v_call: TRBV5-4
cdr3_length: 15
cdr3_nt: TGTGCCAGCAGCTTGGCCGGGGTTGAAGACACTGAAGCTTTCTTT
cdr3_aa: CASSLAGVEDTEAFF

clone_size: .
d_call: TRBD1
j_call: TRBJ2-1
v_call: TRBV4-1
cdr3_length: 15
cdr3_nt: TGCGCCAGCAGCCAATGGGGACAGCTAGCAGAGTCCCAGTTCTTC
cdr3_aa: CASSQWGQLAESQFF

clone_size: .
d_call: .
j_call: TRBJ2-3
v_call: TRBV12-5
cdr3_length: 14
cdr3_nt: TGTGCTAGTGGTTTAGGGCAGGGGTTAGATACGCAGTATTTT
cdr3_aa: CASGLGQGLDTQYF

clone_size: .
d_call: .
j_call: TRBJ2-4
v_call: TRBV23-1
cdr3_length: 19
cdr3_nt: TGCGCCAGCAGTCAATCCACGGGAGTGGAGGTGATCGCCAAAAACATTCAGTACTTC
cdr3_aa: CASSQSTGVEVIAKNIQYF

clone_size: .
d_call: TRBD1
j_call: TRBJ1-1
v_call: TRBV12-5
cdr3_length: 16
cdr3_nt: TGTGCTAGTGGTTCGCGGACAGGGGTCGTAAGGACTGAAGCTTTCTTT
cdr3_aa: CASGSRTGVVRTEAFF

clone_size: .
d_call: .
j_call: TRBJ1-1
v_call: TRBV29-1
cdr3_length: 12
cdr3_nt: TGCAGCGTTGAAGGCGGGTACACTGAAGCTTTCTTT
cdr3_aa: CSVEGGYTEAFF

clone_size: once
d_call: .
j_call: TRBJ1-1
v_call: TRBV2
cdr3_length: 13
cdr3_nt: TGTGCCAGCGGCTTTTTTCGGGGCACTGAAGCTTTCTTT
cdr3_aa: CASGFFRGTEAFF

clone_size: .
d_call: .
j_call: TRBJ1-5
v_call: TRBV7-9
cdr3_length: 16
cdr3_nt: TGTGCCAGCAGCCCCGGAGGGGTTGGTGGCAATCAGCCCCAGCATTTT
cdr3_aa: CASSPGGVGGNQPQHF

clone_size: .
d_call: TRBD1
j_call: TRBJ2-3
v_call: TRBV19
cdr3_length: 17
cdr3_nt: TGTGCCAGTAGTAAACAGGGACAGGGGGCTTCTAGAGATACGCAGTATTTT
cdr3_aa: CASSKQGQGASRDTQYF

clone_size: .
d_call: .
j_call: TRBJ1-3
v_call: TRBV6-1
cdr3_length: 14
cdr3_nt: TGTGCCAGCAGTTTGGCAGGGAAGGAAAACACCATATATTTT
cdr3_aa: CASSLAGKENTIYF

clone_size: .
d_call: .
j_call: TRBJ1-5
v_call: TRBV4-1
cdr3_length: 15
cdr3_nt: TGCGCCAGCAGCCAAGTGGGAGGGGACACTCAGCCCCAGCATTTT
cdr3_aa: CASSQVGGDTQPQHF

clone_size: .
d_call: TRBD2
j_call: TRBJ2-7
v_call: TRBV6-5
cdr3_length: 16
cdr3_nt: TGTGCCAGCAGTTACTCACTAGCGGGGCCGACCTACGAGCAGTACTTC
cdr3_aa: CASSYSLAGPTYEQYF

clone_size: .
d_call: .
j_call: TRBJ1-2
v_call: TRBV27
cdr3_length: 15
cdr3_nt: TGTGCCAGCAGTTTAGTCGGGACACCAAACTATGGCTACACCTTC
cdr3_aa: CASSLVGTPNYGYTF

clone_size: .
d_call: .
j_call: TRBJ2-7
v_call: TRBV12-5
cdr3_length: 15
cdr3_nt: TGTGCTAGTGGTTCCCCGACAGGAACTTACGTCGAGCAGTACTTC
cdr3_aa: CASGSPTGTYVEQYF

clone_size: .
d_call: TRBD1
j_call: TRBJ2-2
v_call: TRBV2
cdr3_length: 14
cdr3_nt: TGTGCCAGCACCGGGACAGGGCACACCGGGGAGCTGTTTTTT
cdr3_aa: CASTGTGHTGELFF

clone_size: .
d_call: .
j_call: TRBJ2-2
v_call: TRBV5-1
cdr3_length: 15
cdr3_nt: TGCGCCAGCAGCTCCGGACTTTTAAAGCCCGGGGAGCTGTTTTTT
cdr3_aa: CASSSGLLKPGELFF

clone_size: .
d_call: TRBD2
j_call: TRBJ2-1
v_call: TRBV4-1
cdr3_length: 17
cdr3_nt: TGCGCCAGCAGTCACAGAATAGCGGGGGACCTCTACAATGAGCAGTTCTTC
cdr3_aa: CASSHRIAGDLYNEQFF

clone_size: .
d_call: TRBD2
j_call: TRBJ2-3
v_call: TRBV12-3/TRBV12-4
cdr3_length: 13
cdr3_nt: TGTGCCAGCAGTTTCGGGCAGGGAGGGATACAGTATTTT
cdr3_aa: CASSFGQGGIQYF

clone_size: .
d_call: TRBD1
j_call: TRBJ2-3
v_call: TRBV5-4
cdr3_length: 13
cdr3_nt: TGTGCCAGCAGCCGGGGACAGGGAGATACGCAGTATTTT
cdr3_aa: CASSRGQGDTQYF

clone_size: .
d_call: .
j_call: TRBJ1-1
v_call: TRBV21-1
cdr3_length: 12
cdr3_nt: TGTGCCAGGGACAGGAGGAACACTGAAGCTTTCTTT
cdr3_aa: CARDRRNTEAFF

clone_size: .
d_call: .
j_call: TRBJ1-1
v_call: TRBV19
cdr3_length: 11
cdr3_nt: TGTGCCAGTAGCTCGGGTCTGAAAGCTTTCTTT
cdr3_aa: CASSSGLKAFF

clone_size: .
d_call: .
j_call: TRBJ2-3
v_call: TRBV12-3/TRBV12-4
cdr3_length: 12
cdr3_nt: TGTGCCAGCGGCACTACCACAGATACGCAGTATTTT
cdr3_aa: CASGTTTDTQYF

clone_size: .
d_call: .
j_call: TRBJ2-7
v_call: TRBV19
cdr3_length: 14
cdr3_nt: TGTGCCAGTAGTAGCCAGGTTGCAGCCTACGAGCAGTACTTC
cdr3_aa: CASSSQVAAYEQYF

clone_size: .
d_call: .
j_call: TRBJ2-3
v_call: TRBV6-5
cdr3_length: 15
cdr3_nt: TGTGCCAGCAGCCTGACTTTTCCGACCACAGATACGCAGTATTTT
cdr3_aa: CASSLTFPTTDTQYF

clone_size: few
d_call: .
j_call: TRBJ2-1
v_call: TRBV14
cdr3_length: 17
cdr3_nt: TGTGCCAGCAGCCCCATAATAGGCGGGGGCCCAAACAATGAGCAGTTCTTC
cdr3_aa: CASSPIIGGGPNNEQFF

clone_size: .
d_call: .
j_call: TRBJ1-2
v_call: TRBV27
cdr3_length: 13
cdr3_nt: TGTGCCAGCAGCGAGACAGGAAACTATGGCTACACCTTC
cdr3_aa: CASSETGNYGYTF

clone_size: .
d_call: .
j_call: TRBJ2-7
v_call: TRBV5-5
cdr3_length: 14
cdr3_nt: TGTGCCAGCAGCTCCATATCTACCGCCTACGAGCAGTACTTC
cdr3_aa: CASSSISTAYEQYF

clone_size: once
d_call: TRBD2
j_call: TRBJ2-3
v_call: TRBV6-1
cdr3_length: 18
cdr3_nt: TGTGCCAGCAGTGAAGCTGGCGGGGGGGCTACTTTAGCAGATACGCAGTATTTT
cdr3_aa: CASSEAGGGATLADTQYF

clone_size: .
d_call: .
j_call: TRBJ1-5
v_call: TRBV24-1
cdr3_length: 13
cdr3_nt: TGTGCCACCAGTGATGCAAGAGGTCAGCCCCAGCATTTT
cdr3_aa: CATSDARGQPQHF

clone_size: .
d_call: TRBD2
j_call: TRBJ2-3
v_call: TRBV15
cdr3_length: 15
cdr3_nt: TGTGCCACCACCCCAAGATCGGGGGGGGCAGATACGCAGTATTTT
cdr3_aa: CATTPRSGGADTQYF

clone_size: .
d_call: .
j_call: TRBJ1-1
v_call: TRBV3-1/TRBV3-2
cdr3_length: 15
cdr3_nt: TGTGCCAGCAGCCAAGATGCGTATTCGACAGTCGAAGCTTTCTTT
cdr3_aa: CASSQDAYSTVEAFF